The next 20 T cell receptor beta chains were all read from a single sample in a study of response to subunit inactivated influenza vaccine. TCRdb ran MiXCR on the RT-PCR reads and lists one entry per CDR3 protein. The sample shows hundreds of thousands of distinct CDR3 sequences, about 25% of them seen only once. The sequencing used CD4+ T cells sorted from PBMCs, collected around 5 days after vaccination. The receptors come from a man aged 50-59 years who received an inactivated influenza vaccine.

The J gene is TRBJ1-5, the V gene TRBV6-5; 9 bases align to TRBD1. This CDR3 has 17 residues. Germline CDR1 and CDR2: MNHEY and SVGAGI. The ends lost 10 bases at V and 4 bases at J; junction bases unmatched: 17. Written as DNA, the CDR3 is TGTGCCACCATCAACTCGGAGTCGGGACAGGGTAATCAGCCCCAGCATTTT. Protein: CATINSESGQGNQPQHF.

This clonotype was detected a few times. This chain links TRBV7-2 with TRBJ2-3; the D is unclear. The CDR3 totals 17 residues. V was shortened by 1 base and J by 0 bases, with 14 bases between the two germline ends. From germline, CDR1 is SGHTA and CDR2 FQGNSA. CDR3: CASSLGPLGRSTDTQYF. The DNA for the CDR3 is TGTGCCAGCAGCTTAGGGCCCCTCGGGCGGAGCACAGATACGCAGTATTTT. Complete variable domain (other parts from reference TRBV7-2 and TRBJ2-3): GAGVSQSPSNKVTEKGKDVELRCDPISGHTALYWYRQSLGQGLEFLIYFQGNSAPDKSGLPSDRFSAERTGGSVSTLTIQRTQQEDSAVYLCASSLGPLGRSTDTQYFGPGTRLTVL.

This clonotype was seen repeatedly, ten times or more. The chain has TRBV5-5 and TRBJ1-1; no clear D. The CDR3 totals 17 residues. The V end was cut by 1 base, the J end by 0 bases, with 16 bases between. Germline CDR1 is SGHKS and CDR2 is YYEKEE (reference sequence). The CDR3 coding sequence is TGTGCCAGCAGCTTGCAAGGTTTGGGTGGGCTGAACACTGAAGCTTTCTTT. Protein sequence: CASSLQGLGGLNTEAFF.

The chain combines TRBV10-3 with TRBJ1-3, with 8 bases identical to TRBD1. V lost 3 bases and J lost 8; bases outside the gene matches: 6. The CDR3 covers 14 residues. CDR1 is ENHRY, CDR2 SYGVKD, per germline. CDR3 DNA: TGTGCCATCAGTGATGGGCAGGGGGCATACACCATATATTTT. The encoded protein is CAISDGQGAYTIYF.

This clonotype was found a few times. The chain couples TRBV20-1 to TRBJ2-7; TRBD1 aligns across 7 bases. CDR3 length: 14 amino acids. Germline CDR1 and CDR2: DFQATT and SNEGSKA (reference sequence). The ends lost 4 bases at V and 2 bases at J; junction bases unmatched: 8. CDR3 sequence: CSATMTGYPYEQYF. The DNA of the CDR3 is TGCAGTGCTACCATGACAGGGTATCCCTACGAGCAGTACTTC.

This clonotype was detected a few times. A read error is likely, as this CDR3 ends without the conserved phenylalanine or tryptophan. The DNA is left out, because the CDR3 cannot be placed on it with certainty; the CDR3 is given as TCRdb lists it. The chain is built from TRBV20-1 and TRBJ2-3; the table's TRBD2 call for D was not verified on the DNA. With termini counted, the CDR3 has 15 amino acids. Germline loops: CDR1 DFQATT, CDR2 SNEGSKA (reference sequence). This CDR3 is CSATPTSGRAEVRRV.

V gene TRBV13 combines with J gene TRBJ1-1; TRBD1 matches 10 bases. Germline V lookup: CDR1 PRHDT, CDR2 FYEKMQ (reference sequence). V gave up 7 bases and J gave up 4 bases; unmatched junction bases: 6. This CDR3 is 14 amino acids long. CDR3: CASTFRQGATEAFF. CDR3 nucleotide sequence: TGTGCCAGCACCTTTCGACAGGGGGCCACTGAAGCTTTCTTT.

The chain uses TRBV11-2 and TRBJ2-3, with 7 bases fitting TRBD2. V gave up 1 base and J gave up 8 bases; unmatched junction bases: 6. Looked up from germline, CDR1 is SGHAT and CDR2 is FQNNGV. The CDR3 extends over 14 amino acids. CDR3 bases: TGTGCCAGCAGCTTAGCCAGCGGGGTTGGTACGCAGTATTTT. Its protein product is CASSLASGVGTQYF.

This clonotype turned up a few times. The chain is built from TRBV25-1 and TRBJ1-2, with D possibly being TRBD1 (6 bases). V was shortened by 3 bases and J by 4 bases, with 12 bases between the two germline ends. Germline-derived CDR1 and CDR2 are MGHDK and SYGVNS. The CDR3 has 14 residues. CDR3 DNA sequence: TGTGCCAGCAGTGACGGCAGGGGCAGCTATGGCTACACCTTC. Its protein is CASSDGRGSYGYTF.

J is TRBJ2-2 and V is TRBV12-3 or TRBV12-4, with TRBD2 matching over 10 bases. CDR3 size: 15 residues. V lost 5 bases and J lost 6; bases outside the gene matches: 6. In DNA, the CDR3 is TGTGCCAGCAGTGGAGAGCGGGGGGGCCCCGGGGAGCTGTTTTTT. It specifies CASSGERGGPGELFF.

This clonotype was observed a few times. The chain joins TRBV7-3 to TRBJ2-1; TRBD2 might be the D (5 bases). The CDR3 covers 14 residues. Germline V lookup: CDR1 SGHTA, CDR2 FQGTGA. V lost 2 bases to trimming and J lost 5 bases, with 10 bases between them. Here the CDR3 DNA reads TGTGCCAGCAGCTTATACGGGATCGACAATGAGCAGTTCTTC. Translated: CASSLYGIDNEQFF. Using reference TRBV7-3 and TRBJ2-1 for the parts outside the CDR3, the full variable domain is GAGVSQTPSNKVTEKGKYVELRCDPISGHTALYWYRQSLGQGPEFLIYFQGTGAADDSGLPNDRFFAVRPEGSVSTLKIQRTERGDSAVYLCASSLYGIDNEQFFGPGTRLTVL.

This clonotype came up a few times. The chain is built from TRBV5-1 and TRBJ2-1; TRBD1 matches at 11 bases. With 0 bases clipped from V and 6 bases from J, the junction kept 5 bases outside the gene matches. The CDR3 spans 16 residues. The germline CDR1 and CDR2 sequences are SGHRS and YFSETQ. In nucleotides, the CDR3 is TGCGCCAGCAGCTTGGCCAGGGACAGGGGGGCCAATGAGCAGTTCTTC. Protein product: CASSLARDRGANEQFF.

This sequence joins TRBV15 and TRBJ2-2; D remains unclear. CDR1 and CDR2 (germline): LNHNV, YYDKDF (reference sequence). The CDR3 spans 16 residues. V dropped 4 bases and J dropped 0 bases, with 12 bases sitting between them. In nucleotides, the CDR3 is TGTGCCACCAGCAATCGTAAACTAACGAACACCGGGGAGCTGTTTTTT. This translates into CATSNRKLTNTGELFF. Complete variable domain (other parts from reference TRBV15 and TRBJ2-2): DAMVIQNPRYQVTQFGKPVTLSCSQTLNHNVMYWYQQKSSQAPKLLFHYYDKDFNNEADTPDNFQSRRPNTSFCFLDIRSPGLGDTAMYLCATSNRKLTNTGELFFGEGSRLTVL.

This clonotype was counted only a few times. V is TRBV6-2 or TRBV6-3 and J is TRBJ1-5; the D is unclear. The CDR3 has 14 amino acids. The germline gives CDR1 MNHEY, CDR2 SVGEGT. The V end was cut by 2 bases, the J end by 3 bases, with 8 bases between. The CDR3 DNA reads as TGTGCCAGCAGTTACGGGCGGGACAATCAGCCCCAGCATTTT. It translates to CASSYGRDNQPQHF.

This rearrangement joins TRBV20-1 to TRBJ1-2; D might be TRBD1 (5 bases). The CDR3 length is 13 residues. Germline-derived CDR1 and CDR2 are DFQATT and SNEGSKA (reference sequence). CDR3 DNA sequence: TGCAGAGAAGGGACCGATTTTAACTATGGCTACACCTTC. Its translation is CREGTDFNYGYTF.

This clonotype showed up just a few times. This rearrangement joins TRBV18 to TRBJ2-7, with a possible D match to TRBD2 (7 bases). This CDR3 contains 16 residues. The germline V gene encodes CDR1 KGHSH and CDR2 LQKENI. V was clipped by 5 bases and J by 0 bases, with 17 bases between them. The CDR3 DNA reads as TGTGCCAGCTCATCCGGGGGGCAGGGGCGCTCCTACGAGCAGTACTTC. Amino acids: CASSSGGQGRSYEQYF.

The DNA for the CDR3 is TGTGCCAGCAGTTTAGGGGCGTGGGCAGATACGCAGTATTTT. Its translation is CASSLGAWADTQYF. The chain has TRBV12-3 or TRBV12-4 and TRBJ2-3; D is unresolved. V lost 1 base and J lost 4, with 9 bases in between. The CDR3 consists of 14 residues.

This clonotype was detected ten times or more. The chain recombines TRBV7-2 with TRBJ2-3; D gene ambiguous. CDR3 length equals 15 residues. Deletions cut 3 bases from V and 4 bases from J, with 14 bases between. Germline V gives CDR1 SGHTA, CDR2 FQGNSA. This CDR3 reads CASSFIRPGADTQYF. As DNA, the CDR3 is TGTGCCAGCAGCTTCATTCGCCCTGGGGCAGATACGCAGTATTTT.

The chain links TRBV12-3 or TRBV12-4 to TRBJ2-3, with TRBD2 identical over 8 bases. Trimming at V came to 7 bases and at J to 5 bases, leaving 8 bases not matched to a gene. This CDR3 region has 14 residues. CDR3 coding DNA: TGTGCCAGCAACGGTCCGGGGGGGGGAGATACGCAGTATTTT. It codes for CASNGPGGGDTQYF.

This clonotype was recorded a few times. The chain has TRBV28 and TRBJ2-3; D is undetermined. Germline V gives CDR1 MDHEN, CDR2 SYDVKM. This CDR3 is built from 15 residues. V was pared by 5 bases and J by 1 base, with 13 bases between. The CDR3 spells CASSPMQTGTDTQYF. The CDR3 nucleotides read TGTGCCAGCAGTCCGATGCAGACTGGCACAGATACGCAGTATTTT.